Reported below is one TCR beta chain. The germline V gene encodes CDR1 MDHEN and CDR2 SYDVKM. Trimming shortened V by 5 bases and J by 5 bases, and 10 bases separated the two germline ends. The CDR3 is 12 residues long. These data originate in a study of CD8 T cells in Susac syndrome. With random hexamers, roughly 0.45 to 1 ug RNA was reverse transcribed. MiXCR, applied by TCRdb to the immunoSEQ multiplex PCR reads, yields one record per CDR3 protein. The table shows 350,000 to 550,000 distinct CDR3 sequences, with roughly 85% occurring only once. This receptor was taken from a human donor with multiple sclerosis. The sequencing input was CD8+ T cells from PBMCs. The rearrangement uses TRBV28 and TRBJ2-7; D is unresolved. For the CDR3, the DNA is TGTGCCAGCAGTCCCCTTTTCAACGAGCAGTACTTC. Its protein is CASSPLFNEQYF.